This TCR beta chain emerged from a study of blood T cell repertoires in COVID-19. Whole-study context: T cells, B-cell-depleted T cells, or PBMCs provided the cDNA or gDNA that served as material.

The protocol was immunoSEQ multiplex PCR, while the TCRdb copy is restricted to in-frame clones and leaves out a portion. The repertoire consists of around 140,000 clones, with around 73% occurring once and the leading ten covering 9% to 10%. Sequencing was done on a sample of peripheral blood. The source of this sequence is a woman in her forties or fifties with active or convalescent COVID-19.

The CDR3 DNA reads as TGTGCCAGCAGCGTGCAGGGCGCCACAGATACGCAGTATTTT. Translating it yields CASSVQGATDTQYF. This chain joins TRBV9 and TRBJ2-3; D possibly corresponds to TRBD1 (5 bases). The CDR3 is 14 amino acids. Germline values: CDR1 SGDLS, CDR2 YYNGEE. The V end lost 2 bases, the J end lost 2 bases, and 9 bases lay between the germline ends.